Below, one TCR beta chain is given with its context. The antigen is undetermined. These data are taken from a study of ipilimumab plus nivolumab after autologous stem cell transplantation. Study background: A median of 8 nivolumab and a few ipilimumab doses were given. Findings of the study overall: Per the authors, repertoire, Treg and microbiota data justify further study.

Libraries were prepared by immunoSEQ multiplex PCR; TCRdb keeps only in-frame clonotypes and omits some of them. The sample includes around 15,000 clones, 81% of them seen just once. Patients got ipilimumab 1 mg/kg beginning 14 to 28 days post-transplant. Patients got 3 mg/kg IV nivolumab weeks 1, 4, 7, 10, then biweekly through week 26. The CDR3 covers 14 residues. CDR1 is MNHEY, CDR2 SVGAGI, per germline. The V end was cut by 4 bases, the J end by 1 base, with 10 bases between. The sample was PBMCs, taken in a trial of ipilimumab plus nivolumab as post-transplant consolidation. The chain combines TRBV6-5 with TRBJ1-1; possibly TRBD1 for D (5 bases). This clonotype originated in a male donor with diffuse large B-cell lymphoma. The CDR3 is CASSSDSRNTEAFF. In DNA form, the CDR3 reads TGTGCCAGCAGTTCCGACAGTAGGAACACTGAAGCTTTCTTT.